This T cell receptor beta chain is from a study of cytomegalovirus exposure and HLA in healthy donors. Overall study findings and caveats: When presence/absence was analysed, sequencing depth was taken to be roughly uniform across donors. A later analysis by the authors found several of the most significant clusters apparently linked to common viral pathogens. In terms of immune exposure information, only CMV serostatus was available.

J lost 6 bases, V lost 1 base, and 7 bases had no gene match. The germline V gene has CDR1 MNHNS and CDR2 SASEGT. The CDR3 has 16 residues. 60 Vbeta and 13 Jbeta primers were used in PCR. Here immunoSEQ multiplex PCR was the method, and the copy in TCRdb shows in-frame clones only, minus some. This sample yields around 200,000 clones, of which less than 85% are seen a single time; under 0.75% belongs to the top ten. Turning to this clone: Its antigen remains unidentified.

The V and J genes are TRBV6-1 and TRBJ1-5; 9 bases are a match to TRBD1. The source material was PBMCs. This receptor was identified in a boy aged 10-17 years in good health and CMV-seronegative. The CDR3 DNA is TGTGCCAGCAGTGAAGGGACAGGGGAGTGGGGTCAGCCCCAGCATTTT. Residues: CASSEGTGEWGQPQHF.